The present T cell receptor beta chain was sequenced within a study of blood T cell repertoires in COVID-19. Study as a whole: Acute-phase and convalescent COVID-19 samples originated in the United States, Italy and Spain. T cells, B-cell-depleted T cells, or PBMCs supplied cDNA or gDNA.

This clone came up once. The ends lost 5 bases at V and 4 bases at J; junction bases unmatched: 6. CDR1 and CDR2 from the germline V gene are SGHTA and FQGNSA. The CDR3 sequence is 16 residues long. The assay was immunoSEQ multiplex PCR, and TCRdb's table has in-frame clones only and misses some. The sample includes tens of thousands of clones, 70% to 85% of them seen just once. V usage is TRBV7-2 and J usage is TRBJ2-1, with TRBD2 identical over 12 bases. The sequence came from a woman between 45 and 60 years old with acute or convalescent COVID-19. Sequences were obtained from peripheral blood. The CDR3 region is CASSTPTSGRYNEQFF. CDR3 nucleotide sequence: TGTGCCAGCAGCACCCCGACTAGCGGGAGATACAATGAGCAGTTCTTC.